Listed here is a single T cell receptor (beta chain). The antigen is unknown. From blood, roughly 220-550 ng of genomic DNA served as TRB template. This specimen comes from a study of T and B cells in COVID-19 patients. Study background: The recovered cohort's median age was approximately 37 years, versus about 67 years in active infection. Study outcomes and limitations: Clonality of TRB repertoires was high in active COVID-19; recovery brought above-healthy diversity and richness.

TRB rearrangements were amplified by multiplex PCR with BIOMED2 TRB-A/B primers. TCRdb independently ran MiXCR on the multiplex PCR reads; one entry per CDR3 protein. The data contain 18,000 or so distinct CDR3 sequences, 36% of them singletons. The clonotype was recovered from a human donor with active COVID-19. The sample comprised blood.

The CDR3 nucleotides are TGCGCCAGCAGTCAATCCAACAGGGATGAAGCTTTCTTT. It translates to CASSQSNRDEAFF. This sequence joins TRBV23-1 and TRBJ1-1; D might be TRBD1 (6 bases). TRBV23-1 is classed as an ORF, of uncertain function. The CDR3 consists of 13 residues. V lost 0 bases to trimming and J lost 7 bases, with 9 bases between them.